This passage covers 25 T cell receptor beta chains from one sample sequenced in a study of identical twins. TCRdb used MiXCR to reprocess the 5' RACE reads, holding one entry per CDR3 protein. The data show around 650,000 distinct CDR3 sequences, 7.1% seen once. The same sample was also studied in work on yellow fever vaccine responses in identical twins.

Material for sequencing was PBMCs. The receptors originated from a woman between 18 and 29 years old in good health.

The sample holds a few counts of this clonotype. V and J are TRBV28 and TRBJ1-5, with D unclear. V shed 5 bases and J shed 3 bases, with 14 bases lying between them. Germline CDR1 reads MDHEN; CDR2 reads SYDVKM. The CDR3 is made up of 15 amino acids. CDR3 protein: CASSKEITPNQPQHF. The CDR3 nucleotides are TGTGCCAGCAGTAAAGAGATTACCCCCAATCAGCCCCAGCATTTT.

The chain employs TRBV12-3 or TRBV12-4 and TRBJ2-7; 10 bases are shared with TRBD2. V lost 2 bases to trimming and J lost 2 bases; unmatched junction nucleotides: 3. The CDR3 loop spans 15 amino acids. The CDR3 reads CASSLIAGGTYEQYF. CDR3 coding DNA: TGTGCCAGCAGTTTAATAGCGGGAGGAACCTACGAGCAGTACTTC.

This clonotype has just a few counts. The chain employs TRBV12-3 or TRBV12-4 and TRBJ2-2; TRBD2 might be the D (7 bases). This CDR3 is built from 14 residues. Trimming shortened V by 8 bases and J by 5 bases, and 15 bases separated the two germline ends. This CDR3 is CASDQQGGTGELFF. The CDR3 DNA reads TGTGCCAGCGACCAACAGGGAGGGACCGGGGAGCTGTTTTTT.

The V call is TRBV27, the J call TRBJ2-7; TRBD1 aligns across 8 bases. The CDR3 runs 16 residues. Germline assignment: CDR1 MNHEY and CDR2 SMNVEV (reference sequence). Trimming removed 2 bases from V and 1 base from J; junction bases left unmatched: 7. This CDR3 reads CASSLSSTGGSYEQYF. In nucleotides, the CDR3 is TGTGCCAGCAGTTTAAGTAGTACAGGGGGGTCCTACGAGCAGTACTTC.

Comment on this clonotype: A much larger clonotype is one base distant, so this may be a read error. This sequence joins TRBV2 and TRBJ1-2; possible D gene TRBD1, 6 bases. Germline-derived CDR1 and CDR2 are SNHLY and FYNNEI. CDR3 length: 11 residues. V dropped 2 bases and J dropped 9 bases, with 7 bases sitting between them. As DNA, the CDR3 is TGTGCCAGCAGTGAAAGGGGGAGCTACACCTTC. This codes for CASSERGSYTF.

This clonotype occurred a few times. The chain uses TRBV12-3 or TRBV12-4 and TRBJ1-1; D is ambiguous. V gave up 4 bases and J gave up 8 bases, with 11 bases separating them. The CDR3 sequence is 12 residues long. The CDR3 DNA sequence: TGTGCCAGCAGTTCAGAGGGATCGGAAGCTTTCTTT. Amino acids: CASSSEGSEAFF.

The rearrangement joins TRBV11-2 to TRBJ2-3, with TRBD2 matching 7 bases. V dropped 4 bases and J dropped 4; count of bases not matched to a gene: 8. CDR3 size: 15 residues. The germline V gene has CDR1 SGHAT and CDR2 FQNNGV. CDR3 DNA: TGTGCCAGCAGCTACCTGCTAGCGGCTTCAGATACGCAGTATTTT. This translates into CASSYLLAASDTQYF.

This clonotype was seen a few times. The genes are TRBV10-3 and TRBJ1-1; D gene uncertain. CDR3 length: 13 residues. Germline CDR1 is ENHRY and CDR2 is SYGVKD. The V end lost 2 bases, the J end lost 5 bases, and 9 bases lay between the germline ends. The CDR3 DNA reads TGTGCCATCAGTGAGGCAGAAGAGACTGAAGCTTTCTTT. Protein product: CAISEAEETEAFF.

The chain links TRBV5-5 to TRBJ2-7; no definite D call. V was trimmed by 0 bases and J by 4 bases, leaving 11 bases between them. From germline, CDR1 is SGHKS and CDR2 YYEKEE (reference sequence). The CDR3 loop spans 14 amino acids. This CDR3 is CASSLGLQRYEQYV. The CDR3 DNA follows: TGTGCCAGCAGCTTGGGTCTACAGCGTTACGAGCAGTACGTC.

This clonotype came up a few times. The chain is built from TRBV12-3 or TRBV12-4 and TRBJ1-5; D is uncertain. This CDR3 is 12 amino acids long. Trimming removed 6 bases at V and 5 bases at J, with 8 bases between. The CDR3 is CASRTSDQPQHF. In DNA form, the CDR3 reads TGTGCCAGCAGGACATCAGATCAGCCCCAGCATTTT.

This chain uses TRBV5-1 with TRBJ1-1; TRBD1 matches at 11 bases. The V gene end was trimmed by 4 bases and the J gene end by 0 bases; junction bases not matched to a gene: 5. The CDR3 length is 16 residues. Germline V gene data show CDR1 as SGHRS and CDR2 as YFSETQ. In DNA, the CDR3 is TGCGCCAGCAGCCCGGGACAGGGGGTCCTGAACACTGAAGCTTTCTTT. This codes for CASSPGQGVLNTEAFF.

The CDR3 nucleotides are TGCAGCGCCGGTGATCCCGGGCCCCCTACAGGTCAATCCTACGAGCAGTACGTC. Translating it yields CSAGDPGPPTGQSYEQYV. The chain joins TRBV29-1 to TRBJ2-7, with D possibly being TRBD1 (5 bases). This CDR3 is built from 18 residues. Germline CDR1 reads SQVTM; CDR2 reads ANQGSEA. Between the trimmed V and J ends, which lost 7 bases and 1 base, there was a span of 29 bases.

This clonotype has a count of ten or more. The rearrangement uses TRBV5-1 and TRBJ1-1; D uncertain. The CDR3 covers 15 residues. Germline CDR1 SGHRS, CDR2 YFSETQ. V gave up 0 bases and J gave up 0 bases, with 9 bases separating them. CDR3 DNA sequence: TGCGCCAGCAGCTTGGAGGTAGCTATGAACACTGAAGCTTTCTTT. As protein: CASSLEVAMNTEAFF.

In this sample, this clonotype turned up many times. The chain employs TRBV20-1 and TRBJ2-7; no clear D. Germline V gives CDR1 DFQATT, CDR2 SNEGSKA (reference sequence). V was shortened by 2 bases and J by 0 bases, with 11 bases between the two germline ends. The CDR3 has 14 amino acids. CDR3 sequence (DNA): TGCAGTGCTAGATCCCGGAGAAGCTCCTACGAGCAGTACTTC. It translates to CSARSRRSSYEQYF.

V is TRBV7-9 and J is TRBJ2-5; 7 nucleotides align to TRBD1. CDR1 and CDR2 (germline): SEHNR, FQNEAQ (reference sequence). After removal of 5 bases from V and 3 bases from J, the junction contained 6 bases not matched to a gene. The CDR3 consists of 14 residues. DNA for the CDR3: TGTGCCAGCAGCGAAGGACAGGTTGAAGAGACCCAGTACTTC. This sequence encodes CASSEGQVEETQYF.

Worth noting for this clonotype: Since a much larger clone is just one base distant, this may be a read error. The chain uses TRBV12-3 or TRBV12-4 and TRBJ1-1, with 8 bases matching TRBD1. J lost 1 base, V lost 2 bases, and 6 bases had no gene match. The CDR3 has 16 amino acids. In DNA form, the CDR3 reads TGTGCCAGCAGTTTAACGGGGACAGGAGGGAACACTGAAGCTTTCTTT. This gives the protein CASSLTGTGGNTEAFF.

This clonotype was observed at least ten times. V is TRBV27 and J is TRBJ1-1; no clear D. The V end was cut by 5 bases, the J end by 4 bases, with 17 bases between. CDR1 and CDR2 (germline): MNHEY, SMNVEV (reference sequence). CDR3 size: 15 residues. This CDR3 is CASSPNLGIGTEAFF. The CDR3 bases are TGTGCCAGCAGTCCCAATTTGGGAATTGGCACTGAAGCTTTCTTT.

There are a few counts of this clonotype. The genes are TRBV7-7 and TRBJ2-3, with D unresolved. The CDR3 sequence is 14 residues long. V shed 3 bases and J shed 4 bases, with 11 bases lying between them. Germline CDR1 SSHAT, CDR2 FNYEAQ (reference sequence). CDR3 residues: CASSFRIESDTQYF. The CDR3 coding sequence is TGTGCCAGCAGCTTCCGTATAGAATCAGATACGCAGTATTTT.

This clonotype was seen many times. This chain uses TRBV9 with TRBJ2-2; D gene uncertain. Germline CDR1 SGDLS, CDR2 YYNGEE. Trimming removed 6 bases at V and 1 base at J, with 4 bases between. This CDR3 spans 12 amino acids. CDR3 sequence reads: CASTQNTGELFF. The CDR3 coding sequence is TGTGCCAGCACTCAGAACACCGGGGAGCTGTTTTTT.

This clonotype was seen repeatedly, ten times or more. The V call is TRBV11-2, the J call TRBJ2-1; tentatively, D is TRBD1 or TRBD2 (6 bases each). Trimming took 3 bases from V and 9 from J, leaving 15 bases between them. Germline V gene sequence: CDR1 SGHAT, CDR2 FQNNGV. The CDR3 totals 14 residues. CDR3 in amino acids: CASSFVGGMGEQFF. CDR3 coding DNA: TGTGCCAGCAGCTTTGTGGGGGGCATGGGTGAGCAGTTCTTC. The full variable domain, completed using reference TRBV11-2 and TRBJ2-1, is EAGVAQSPRYKIIEKRQSVAFWCNPISGHATLYWYQQILGQGPKLLIQFQNNGVVDDSQLPKDRFSAERLKGVDSTLKIQPAKLEDSAVYLCASSFVGGMGEQFFGPGTRLTVL.

This clonotype has just a few counts. V is TRBV7-8 and J is TRBJ2-1; D is perhaps TRBD1 (6 bases). V lost 1 base to trimming and J lost 0 bases, with 13 bases between them. Germline V gene sequence: CDR1 SGHVS, CDR2 FQNEAQ. The CDR3 sequence is 17 residues long. The CDR3 loop reads CASSLGGTPSSYNEQFF. CDR3 nucleotide sequence: TGTGCCAGCAGCTTAGGAGGGACACCGAGCTCCTACAATGAGCAGTTCTTC. Full variable domain (rest looked up from reference TRBV7-8 and TRBJ2-1): GAGVSQSPRYKVAKRGQDVALRCDPISGHVSLFWYQQALGQGPEFLTYFQNEAQLDKSGLPSDRFFAERPEGSVSTLKIQRTQQEDSAVYLCASSLGGTPSSYNEQFFGPGTRLTVL.

V usage is TRBV20-1 and J usage is TRBJ2-3, with D possibly TRBD1 on 6 matching bases. V was pared by 6 bases and J by 5 bases, with 15 bases between. Germline V lookup: CDR1 DFQATT, CDR2 SNEGSKA (reference sequence). The length of the CDR3 is 13 residues. Here the CDR3 reads CSARQIGGDTQYF. CDR3 DNA sequence: TGCAGTGCGAGACAGATAGGGGGAGATACGCAGTATTTT.

This sequence joins TRBV29-1 and TRBJ2-5, with 7 nucleotides matching TRBD2. V lost 4 bases to trimming and J lost 2 bases; unmatched junction nucleotides: 10. CDR3 length equals 15 residues. CDR1 SQVTM and CDR2 ANQGSEA come from the germline V gene. CDR3 bases: TGCAGCGTTGTTCTAGCGGCCATGGTACAAGAGACCCAGTACTTC. Protein sequence: CSVVLAAMVQETQYF.

This clonotype showed up just a few times. This chain joins TRBV24-1 and TRBJ2-2; TRBD1 aligns across 8 bases. V dropped 4 bases and J dropped 1; count of bases not matched to a gene: 4. The germline V gene has CDR1 KGHDR and CDR2 SFDVKD. This CDR3 has 16 residues. DNA of the CDR3: TGTGCCACCAGTGACTGGGGACAGGTGAACACCGGGGAGCTGTTTTTT. Amino acids: CATSDWGQVNTGELFF.

This clonotype was counted ten times or more. This chain uses TRBV20-1 with TRBJ2-3; TRBD1 aligns across 8 bases. Germline assignment: CDR1 DFQATT and CDR2 SNEGSKA (reference sequence). This CDR3 spans 13 amino acids. With 6 bases clipped from V and 4 bases from J, the junction kept 6 bases outside the gene matches. The CDR3 here is CSANRQGPDTQYF. As DNA, the CDR3 is TGCAGTGCCAACCGACAGGGGCCAGATACGCAGTATTTT.